The clone carrying this TCR beta chain was recorded a few times. Its antigen is currently unknown. TCRdb keeps only in-frame clones here, not all; method: immunoSEQ multiplex PCR. The sample has about 1 million clones; about three quarters are singletons. The data originate from a study of shared clonotypes between healthy human individuals. The wider study: For every donor, three CD4 naive, three CD4 memory, two CD8 naive and one CD8 memory plates were used.

The study's findings and limits: Relative to their counterparts shared across all four donors, non-shared clonotypes exhibited diminished generation probabilities.

The germline V and J ends were trimmed by 6 bases and 2 bases, with 14 bases remaining between them. The germline CDR1 and CDR2 sequences are KGHSH and LQKENI. The CDR3 loop spans 15 amino acids. The J gene is TRBJ2-4, the V gene TRBV18; tentative D call: TRBD2 (6 bases). Specimen: memory CD4+ T cells sorted from blood. Subset denoted: CD45RA-negative fraction. The receptor was isolated from a man between 18 and 35 years old in good health. CDR3 sequence (DNA): TGTGCCAGCTCCCTGGGACTCAGCACCAAAAACATTCAGTACTTC. It encodes CASSLGLSTKNIQYF.